This T cell receptor beta chain appears in the sequencing data of a study of CD8 T cells in Susac syndrome (dated by TCRdb to about 2019). Notes on the research overall: Of the Susac syndrome patients who were sequenced, more than 5 had clinically active disease and fewer than ten were in clinical remission. At the time of blood withdrawal, Susac syndrome patients were either therapy-naive, taking corticosteroids (with some also receiving IVIg), or on IVIg alone. Whether CD8+ T cell activation and differentiation in Susac syndrome was antigen driven was tested using repertoire sequencing.

Deletion took 5 bases off V and 1 base off J, with a span of 14 bases between the germline ends. As encoded in the germline V gene (reference sequence), CDR1 is DFQATT while CDR2 is SNEGSKA. The CDR3 measures 14 amino acids from cysteine to phenylalanine. This entry keeps only the CDR3 DNA: 42 bases, framed from base 1. RNA was extracted using the RNeasy kit, and roughly 0.5 to 1 ug of the RNA was reverse transcribed with random hexamers. The immunoSEQ multiplex PCR assay, covering 54 Vbeta and 13 Jbeta segments, was used to amplify TCR beta CDR3 regions. PCR amplification bias was corrected using a synthetic template baseline for primer optimization and computational correction. Processing in the source paper ran as follows. Only productive sequences were kept, with reads annotated to V, D and J genes according to IMGT and analyzed in immunoSEQ Analyzer. To calculate clonality, Shannon entropy was normalized by log2 of the number of productive unique sequences and then subtracted from one. For each patient and control, public and private clones were evaluated within the 100 most prevalent clones. Clones were defined as Susac-specific when absent from the healthy and MS cohorts, from fewer than 1,200 published viral clones and from other ImmuneACCESS disease sequences. TCRdb cleaned the public reads at Q25 with fastp, built clones with MiXCR and kept in-frame beta chains. CDR3 protein duplicates are merged, each entry listing the most common genes and DNA. The V and J calls come from TCRdb's annotation, not from the publication. Within this sample are 67,000 or so distinct CDR3 sequences, with approximately 93% of them counted one time only. 0.15% of the sample is in the top ten clones.

High-throughput TCR beta sequencing profiled peripheral blood CD8+ and CD4+ T cells from healthy donors, Susac syndrome patients and multiple sclerosis patients. The Susac syndrome patients fulfilled recently defined diagnostic criteria for either definite or probable disease. Bulk CD8+ and CD4+ T cells were purified by magnetic negative isolation, whereas CD8+ TEMRA cells were enriched by FACS. Blood was drawn into EDTA tubes, processed within 24 hours, and PBMCs were isolated by density gradient centrifugation. PBMCs intended for TCR sequencing were cryopreserved in liquid nitrogen and were subsequently thawed in a 37 degrees C water bath. The sorted or isolated CD4+, CD8+ and CD8+ TEMRA cells had a purity of 90% or higher. Broad study findings and their caveats: The number of individuals in the TCR sequencing and HLA analysis was acknowledged as relatively small. No clonal expansion was detected in the CD4+ T cell repertoire of Susac syndrome patients.

A note on this clonotype: Its antigen is still unknown. Within one base of it there is no much larger clone, and no base qualities were kept.

The sequence is built from TRBV20-1 and TRBJ1-1, and TRBD1 may be the D gene, going by 6 matching bases. Sample: CD4+ T cells from PBMCs. This TCR came from a human donor with Susac syndrome. The CDR3 region has the sequence CSAGTGTPNTEAFF. The nucleotide sequence is given as TGCAGTGCTGGGACCGGGACACCGAACACTGAAGCTTTCTTT.